The entry that follows covers one T cell receptor (beta chain) sequence. Its target is unknown. TCRdb's table, derived via immunoSEQ multiplex PCR, lists solely in-frame clones and lacks some. The profile shows almost 750,000 clones, roughly 72% of them singletons. The data were taken from a study of shared clonotypes between healthy human individuals. Study at large: Aged between 18 and 49, the donors were a couple of women and three men. Study-wide points: A generally larger estimated richness was seen in naive subsets than in memory subsets.

The CD4+ fraction was divided into a CD45RA+ naive subset and a CD45RA-negative memory subset. The CDR3 contains 15 residues. Germline CDR1 is MNHEY and CDR2 is SVGAGI. V was pared by 5 bases and J by 0 bases, with 6 bases of the junction left unmatched. V gene TRBV6-5 combines with J gene TRBJ1-2, with 7 nucleotides matching TRBD1. The sequenced material came from memory CD4+ T cells sorted from blood. Documented subset: CD45RA-negative fraction. The receptor's source is a woman under 40 in good health. CDR3 coding DNA: TGTGCCAGCAGTCGCACAGGGGCCTCTAACTATGGCTACACCTTC. Protein sequence: CASSRTGASNYGYTF.